This T cell receptor (beta chain) was identified in a study of beta chain features in type 1 diabetes. Study in general: On cell yields, gender and age, patients and healthy donors were similar. Over all samples combined, about 99,000,000 sorted cells were examined.

Trimming shortened V by 5 bases and J by 2 bases, and 9 bases separated the two germline ends. CDR1 and CDR2 from the germline V gene are SEHNR and FQNEAQ (reference sequence). The CDR3 consists of 13 residues. The sequenced template was cDNA made from the entire isolated RNA. The data were produced by immunoSEQ multiplex PCR, yet TCRdb's version contains in-frame clones alone and is incomplete. The sample consists of hundreds of thousands of clones, around an eighth of them appearing once. General study results and limits: Among patients with Type 1 diabetes, TCRB CDR3s were moderately but significantly shorter in every one of the four CD4+ subsets.

This clone was detected only a few times. The target antigen is unknown. Sequencing was performed on naive CD4+ T cells from blood. The sequence came from a young man with type 1 diabetes. The chain employs TRBV7-9 and TRBJ2-5; no reliable D call. CDR3 in DNA: TGTGCCAGCAGCAACAGTATACAAGAGACCCAGTACTTC. Its protein product is CASSNSIQETQYF.